The present TCR beta chain was sequenced within a study of early T cells in non-severe SARS-CoV-2 infection. Study-level results: Comparison of clonotypes with VDJdb favored anti-spike CD8 responses while missing private and CD4 specificities.

The CDR3 is 14 amino acids. Germline CDR1 is MDHEN and CDR2 is SYDVKM. As regards this clonotype: The antigen is unknown. One end of the junction is discordant with germline, which a read error may explain.

Molecules of cDNA were individually given unique molecular identifiers that were attached to them. One entry per CDR3 protein results from TCRdb running MiXCR on the 5' RACE reads. The sample lists some 64,000 distinct CDR3 sequences, 10% seen once, with about 16% in the top ten. The sequencing here drew on whole blood, taken at baseline. The sequence was obtained from an adult who was a healthcare worker with PCR-confirmed SARS-CoV-2 infection or an uninfected control (not recorded which). This chain links TRBV28 with TRBJ2-2; D gene uncertain. The CDR3 spells CVSRPSVYTGELFF. CDR3 nucleotide sequence: TGTGTCAGCCGACCCTCAGTCTACACCGGGGAGCTGTTTTTT.